A single sample gave rise to the 32 T cell receptor beta chains below, sequenced in a study of T cell repertoires in cytomegalovirus infection. One entry per CDR3 protein results from TCRdb running MiXCR on the reads. The repertoire consists of 250,000 to 300,000 distinct CDR3 sequences, with approximately 17% occurring once and the leading ten covering over 40%. Source material: CD8+ T cells from PBMCs. The receptors were sampled from a human donor in good health (CMV status not recorded). Some clones in this sample may be carry-over from other donors' samples.

This clonotype has ten or more counts. J is TRBJ2-7 and V is TRBV7-2; 7 bases fit TRBD2. The CDR3 is 14 residues long. With V trimmed by 1 base and J by 6 bases, 6 bases remained unmatched. From germline, CDR1 is SGHTA and CDR2 FQGNSA. The CDR3 DNA is TGTGCCAGCAGCTTAGATCCTAGCGGCGCCGAGCAGTACTTC. Encoded protein: CASSLDPSGAEQYF.

This clonotype was counted between two and nine times. J is TRBJ2-4 and V is TRBV28; D is uncertain. The CDR3 length is 16 residues. Deletions cut 3 bases from V and 6 bases from J, with 18 bases between. Germline assignment: CDR1 MDHEN and CDR2 SYDVKM. CDR3 DNA sequence: TGTGCCAGCAGTTTCCCCGGACCAGTGGGATTAAACATTCAGTACTTC. Its translation is CASSFPGPVGLNIQYF.

DNA of the CDR3: TGTGCCAGCAGCTTGGAACGGGGACAGGGATTGTATGGCTACACCTTC. Translation gives CASSLERGQGLYGYTF. V and J are TRBV5-5 and TRBJ1-2, with 9 nucleotides matching TRBD1. The V gene end was trimmed by 0 bases and the J gene end by 5 bases; junction bases not matched to a gene: 8. CDR3 length: 16 residues. Germline V CDR1 and CDR2: SGHKS, YYEKEE (reference sequence).

About this clonotype: Germline and junction disagree at one end, which may indicate a read error. The chain employs TRBV7-7 and TRBJ2-1, with 10 bases fitting TRBD2. This CDR3 region has 15 residues. The germline gives CDR1 SSHAT, CDR2 FNYEAQ (reference sequence). Here the CDR3 DNA reads TGTGCTAGCAGCGATAGCGGGGGGACCGACAATGAGCAGTTCTTC. Amino acid sequence: CASSDSGGTDNEQFF.

The rearrangement links TRBV12-3 or TRBV12-4 to TRBJ1-6, with D unresolved. The CDR3 has 13 residues. V was clipped by 3 bases and J by 10 bases, with 10 bases between them. The CDR3: CASSFPDDSPLHF. In DNA, the CDR3 is TGTGCCAGCAGTTTCCCAGACGACTCACCCCTCCACTTT.

In its sample, this clonotype was seen a few times. This chain links TRBV29-1 with TRBJ2-3; D unclear. Trimming stripped 6 bases from V and 0 bases from J, with 16 bases between. The CDR3 is 15 residues long. In germline, CDR1 is SQVTM, CDR2 ANQGSEA. Here the CDR3 reads CSVEPLTQSTDTQYF. The CDR3 nucleotides are TGCAGCGTCGAGCCGTTAACCCAGAGCACAGATACGCAGTATTTT.

The genes are TRBV7-9 and TRBJ2-1, with 7 bases lining up with TRBD1. CDR1 and CDR2 (germline): SEHNR, FQNEAQ (reference sequence). V lost 5 bases, J lost 2 bases, and 6 bases stayed unmatched. The CDR3 extends over 15 amino acids. The DNA for the CDR3 is TGTGCCAGCAGCGGCCAGGGGGAACCCTACAATGAGCAGTTCTTC. It codes for CASSGQGEPYNEQFF.

This clonotype was recorded many times. The chain carries TRBV10-3 and TRBJ2-5; D remains ambiguous. The CDR3 consists of 14 residues. V was cut by 11 bases and J by 2 bases, with 18 bases left in between. Germline V CDR1 and CDR2: ENHRY, SYGVKD. CDR3 loop: CASHREGPQETQYF. The CDR3 DNA follows: TGTGCCTCCCATCGAGAAGGTCCTCAAGAGACCCAGTACTTC.

The rearrangement uses TRBV12-3 or TRBV12-4 and TRBJ2-2; 11 positions agree with TRBD2. V lost 3 bases to trimming and J lost 6 bases; unmatched junction nucleotides: 3. This CDR3 spans 15 amino acids. CDR3 sequence: CASSFWTSGSGELFF. The CDR3 coding sequence is TGTGCCAGCAGTTTCTGGACTAGCGGGTCCGGGGAGCTGTTTTTT.

This clonotype showed up many times. The chain couples TRBV7-8 to TRBJ1-2; D gene uncertain. V shed 5 bases and J shed 8 bases, with 15 bases lying between them. Germline loops: CDR1 SGHVS, CDR2 FQNEAQ. This CDR3 contains 13 residues. The CDR3 bases are TGTGCCAGCAGCCCCCGACTACTAGGGGGCTACACCTTC. This codes for CASSPRLLGGYTF.

At least ten counts were recorded for this clonotype. The chain combines TRBV5-6 with TRBJ2-5; D not resolved. CDR3 size: 16 residues. Germline values: CDR1 SGHDT, CDR2 YYEEEE. Trimming shortened V by 0 bases and J by 4 bases, and 16 bases separated the two germline ends. Here the CDR3 DNA reads TGTGCCAGCAGCTTGGGCAGCGCCACGATGGTAGAGACCCAGTACTTC. Protein: CASSLGSATMVETQYF.

The chain links TRBV7-9 to TRBJ2-5, with D possibly matching TRBD2 (5 bases). This CDR3 comprises 14 residues. Germline lookup yields CDR1 SEHNR and CDR2 FQNEAQ (reference sequence). Trimming shortened V by 6 bases and J by 2 bases, and 13 bases separated the two germline ends. CDR3 DNA: TGTGCCAGCAGGCCACCCGGGGAACAAGAGACCCAGTACTTC. This sequence encodes CASRPPGEQETQYF.

CDR3 loop: CASSEAGANTGELFF. CDR3 sequence (DNA): TGTGCCAGCAGTGAAGCAGGGGCGAACACCGGGGAGCTGTTTTTT. V and J are TRBV6-1 and TRBJ2-2; tentatively, D is TRBD1 (5 bases). The CDR3 sequence is 15 residues long. The V and J ends lost 0 bases and 0 bases respectively, with 5 bases between them. CDR1 MNHNS and CDR2 SASEGT come from the germline V gene.

This clonotype occurred many times. The V gene is TRBV7-3, the J gene TRBJ2-7, with TRBD1 matching over 11 bases. The V gene's germline CDR1 is SGHTA and CDR2 FQGTGA. Trimming at V came to 5 bases and at J to 3 bases, leaving 6 bases not matched to a gene. The CDR3 is 15 amino acids. CDR3 region: CASSASGTGGYEQYF. CDR3 DNA sequence: TGTGCCAGCAGCGCTTCCGGGACAGGGGGCTACGAGCAGTACTTC. The complete variable domain, with remaining parts taken from reference TRBV7-3 and TRBJ2-7, reads GAGVSQTPSNKVTEKGKYVELRCDPISGHTALYWYRQSLGQGPEFLIYFQGTGAADDSGLPNDRFFAVRPEGSVSTLKIQRTERGDSAVYLCASSASGTGGYEQYFGPGTRLTVT.

This clonotype was seen at least ten times. V and J are TRBV7-2 and TRBJ1-1; D is unresolved. Trimming shortened V by 2 bases and J by 2 bases, and 6 bases separated the two germline ends. This CDR3 comprises 13 residues. Looked up from germline, CDR1 is SGHTA and CDR2 is FQGNSA. The CDR3 here is CASSLWGNTEAFF. DNA of the CDR3: TGTGCCAGCAGCTTATGGGGAAACACTGAAGCTTTCTTT.

About this clonotype itself: This may come from a read error, since a much larger clone is one base off. V gene TRBV28 combines with J gene TRBJ1-6; 8 bases align to TRBD1. The CDR3 extends over 14 amino acids. The germline V gene encodes CDR1 MDHEN and CDR2 SYDVKM. The CDR3 DNA sequence: TGTACCAGCAGTCCCGGACAGGGTAATTCACCCCTCCACTTT. This sequence encodes CTSSPGQGNSPLHF. The full variable domain, completed using reference TRBV28 and TRBJ1-6, is DVKVTQSSRYLVKRTGEKVFLECVQDMDHENMFWYRQDPGLGLRLIYFSYDVKMKEKGDIPEGYSVSREKKERFSLILESASTNQTSMYLCTSSPGQGNSPLHFGNGTRLTVT.

This chain joins TRBV27 and TRBJ2-7; D unresolved. V lost 2 bases and J lost 0, with 8 bases in between. From germline, CDR1 is MNHEY and CDR2 SMNVEV (reference sequence). The CDR3 covers 14 residues. In DNA form, the CDR3 reads TGTGCCAGCAGTTTAGCGGCAGTCTCCTACGAGCAGTACTTC. Amino acid sequence: CASSLAAVSYEQYF.

This clonotype occurred many times. The chain links TRBV14 to TRBJ2-1, with D perhaps matching TRBD1 (5 bases). The CDR3 has 19 residues. V was cut by 0 bases and J by 3 bases, with 21 bases left in between. The germline V gene has CDR1 SGHDN and CDR2 FVKESK. The DNA for the CDR3 is TGTGCCAGCAGCCAAGATATTAGCCTCTTCAAAAGGGGCTACAATGAGCAGTTCTTC. Amino acids: CASSQDISLFKRGYNEQFF.

This clonotype was observed a handful of times. The chain uses TRBV20-1 and TRBJ2-1; no reliable D call. V gave up 0 bases and J gave up 3 bases, with 9 bases separating them. CDR3 length: 14 residues. CDR1 is DFQATT, CDR2 SNEGSKA, per germline (reference sequence). CDR3 in DNA: TGCAGTGCTAGAGATTCCGTGAACTACAATGAGCAGTTCTTC. Translated: CSARDSVNYNEQFF.

The chain carries TRBV9 and TRBJ2-5; 8 nucleotides match TRBD2. The germline CDR1 and CDR2 sequences are SGDLS and YYNGEE. The J segment lost 2 bases and the V segment lost 2 bases, leaving 5 bases of the junction unmatched. This CDR3 region has 15 residues. The CDR3 DNA reads as TGTGCCAGCAGCGTCGGATCTAGCGGGCAAGAGACCCAGTACTTC. It translates to CASSVGSSGQETQYF.

This clonotype was seen a handful of times. The chain recombines TRBV4-1 with TRBJ2-7; 7 positions match TRBD1. Per germline, CDR1 MGHRA and CDR2 YSYEKL. The CDR3 contains 15 residues. V trimming: 4 bases; J trimming: 7 bases; junction bases outside the gene matches: 13. The DNA of the CDR3 is TGCGCCAGCAGCCCTGGGACAGCCCTCCTTGGAGAGCAGTACTTC. Amino acid sequence: CASSPGTALLGEQYF.

The gene calls are TRBV25-1 and TRBJ1-1; D unclear. Trimming cost V 8 bases and J 3 bases, with 13 bases left between them. CDR3 size: 13 residues. Germline V gene data show CDR1 as MGHDK and CDR2 as SYGVNS. CDR3 amino acids: CASRPEGYTEAFF. The DNA of the CDR3 is TGTGCCAGCCGGCCGGAGGGATACACTGAAGCTTTCTTT.

Many counts were recorded for this clonotype. The chain is built from TRBV7-6 and TRBJ2-1; no reliable D call. Trimming pared 5 bases from V and 2 bases from J, leaving 10 bases between. The CDR3 contains 14 residues. Germline V gene data show CDR1 as SGHVS and CDR2 as FNYEAQ. The CDR3 sequence is CASSHFNTYNEQFF. As DNA, the CDR3 is TGTGCCAGCAGCCACTTTAACACCTACAATGAGCAGTTCTTC.

This clonotype was seen at least ten times. The V and J genes are TRBV19 and TRBJ1-1; D unresolved. The V gene's germline CDR1 is LNHDA and CDR2 SQIVND (reference sequence). V lost 9 bases and J 1 base, leaving 9 bases between the germline ends. The CDR3 runs to 12 residues. This CDR3 reads CASSFTNTEAFF. The CDR3 coding sequence is TGTGCCAGCAGCTTTACGAACACTGAAGCTTTCTTT.

There are many counts of this clonotype. V and J are TRBV7-9 and TRBJ1-2; unclear D gene. CDR1 is SEHNR, CDR2 FQNEAQ, per germline (reference sequence). V lost 3 bases and J 1 base, leaving 12 bases between the germline ends. This CDR3 contains 15 residues. CDR3: CASSFAAPDNYGYTF. Here the CDR3 DNA reads TGTGCCAGCAGCTTTGCGGCACCCGATAACTATGGCTACACCTTC. The whole variable domain, filled in from reference TRBV7-9 and TRBJ1-2, reads DTGVSQNPRHKITKRGQNVTFRCDPISEHNRLYWYRQTLGQGPEFLTYFQNEAQLEKSRLLSDRFSAERPKGSFSTLEIQRTEQGDSAMYLCASSFAAPDNYGYTFGSGTRLTVV.

This clonotype was found a few times. The CDR3 DNA reads TGCAGTGCTAGAGATGCGGAACTAGTATGGGAGACCCAGTACTTC. Its protein is CSARDAELVWETQYF. V and J are TRBV20-1 and TRBJ2-5, with D perhaps TRBD2 (5 bases). V was clipped by 0 bases and J by 5 bases, with 16 bases between them. Germline V lookup: CDR1 DFQATT, CDR2 SNEGSKA (reference sequence). The CDR3 is 15 residues long.

CDR3 DNA: TGTGCCAGCAGCTTGGGTCCGGGACTAGCGACCACAGATACGCAGTATTTT. Translating gives CASSLGPGLATTDTQYF. The V call is TRBV5-6, the J call TRBJ2-3, with 10 bases lining up with TRBD2. Germline V CDR1 and CDR2: SGHDT, YYEEEE. The CDR3 is made up of 17 amino acids. After removal of 0 bases from V and 2 bases from J, the junction contained 6 bases not matched to a gene. Combining the CDR3 with reference TRBV5-6 and TRBJ2-3 gives the whole variable domain DAGVTQSPTHLIKTRGQQVTLRCSPKSGHDTVSWYQQALGQGPQFIFQYYEEEERQRGNFPDRFSGHQFPNYSSELNVNALLLGDSALYLCASSLGPGLATTDTQYFGPGTRLTVL.

This clonotype was detected a few times. The chain links TRBV6-2 or TRBV6-3 to TRBJ2-1; D is possibly TRBD1 (6 bases). Trimming shortened V by 4 bases and J by 10 bases, and 14 bases separated the two germline ends. This CDR3 comprises 13 residues. Per the germline V gene, CDR1 is MNHEY and CDR2 is SVGEGT. This CDR3 is CASSSQGTIEQFF. In DNA, the CDR3 is TGTGCCAGCAGTTCGCAGGGGACAATCGAGCAGTTCTTC.

About this clonotype itself: Relative to the germline gene, one junction end is altered; a read error may explain this. The chain recombines TRBV2 with TRBJ1-2; D gene ambiguous. CDR3 length: 13 amino acids. Per germline, CDR1 SNHLY and CDR2 FYNNEI. CDR3 amino acids: CARSEVRKYGYTF. The CDR3 nucleotides are TGTGCCCGCAGTGAAGTTCGAAAGTATGGCTACACCTTC. The variable domain in full, completed from reference TRBV2 and TRBJ1-2, reads EPEVTQTPSHQVTQMGQEVILRCVPISNHLYFYWYRQILGQKVEFLVSFYNNEISEKSEIFDDQFSVERPDGSNFTLKIRSTKLEDSAMYFCARSEVRKYGYTFGSGTRLTVV.

This clonotype was seen a handful of times. The chain couples TRBV6-5 to TRBJ1-5, with D unresolved. The ends were cut back, 2 bases at V and 6 bases at J, with 14 bases in the middle. Germline V lookup: CDR1 MNHEY, CDR2 SVGAGI. The CDR3 covers 15 residues. The CDR3 nucleotides read TGTGCCAGCAGTTACGGTACAGCGCCCACTCAGCCCCAGCATTTT. It encodes CASSYGTAPTQPQHF.

This clonotype showed up just a few times. The CDR3, as DNA: TGTGCCAGCAGAACCGGACAGGGGAACAACAATGAGCAGTTCTTC. Translated: CASRTGQGNNNEQFF. This chain uses TRBV6-1 with TRBJ2-1; TRBD1 matches 9 bases. The germline V gene has CDR1 MNHNS and CDR2 SASEGT. The CDR3 loop spans 15 amino acids. V lost 6 bases, J lost 5 bases, and 8 bases stayed unmatched.

With regard to this clonotype: A much bigger clone sits one base away, suggesting this may be a read error. The chain joins TRBV10-3 to TRBJ2-1; 9 bases are a match to TRBD1. With V trimmed by 7 bases and J by 8 bases, 15 bases remained unmatched. Germline V gene sequence: CDR1 ENHRY, CDR2 SYGVKD. This CDR3 has 16 amino acids. The DNA for the CDR3 is TGTGCCATCAATAAAGACCGGGACAGGGTAAACGATGAGCAGTTCTTC. This sequence encodes CAINKDRDRVNDEQFF.